This note documents a single T cell receptor (beta chain) sequence. Its antigen is unidentified. Here immunoSEQ multiplex PCR was the method, and the copy in TCRdb shows in-frame clones only, minus some. The data contain tens of thousands of clones, around 67% of them singletons. Within the ViraFEST assay, antigen-specific CD4+ T cells underwent expansion with viral peptide pools prior to sequencing. Upon completion of roughly ten days in culture, CD4+ T cells were isolated. Convalescent patients had PCR-confirmed SARS-CoV-2 infection between March and December 2020. The source of the sample is a study of vaccination effects on CD4 cells after COVID-19. V was clipped by 1 base and J by 1 base; unmatched bases: 2. This CDR3 has 16 residues. From germline, CDR1 is LNHDA and CDR2 SQIVND (reference sequence).

The source material was CD4+ T cells from PBMCs cultured with a peptide pool, sampled before COVID-19 vaccination. The TCR was taken from a human donor who had a prior SARS-CoV-2 infection. The J gene is TRBJ2-5, the V gene TRBV19; TRBD2 matches at 11 bases. The CDR3 DNA is TGTGCCAGTAGTATAGGGGGGACTAGCGGCCAAGAGACCCAGTACTTC. Its protein is CASSIGGTSGQETQYF.